This T cell receptor beta chain comes out of a study of beta chain features in type 1 diabetes. Study-wide results and caveats: Because the template was cDNA, high-expressing cells might be over-represented. All four CD4+ subsets of Type 1 diabetes patients contained TCRB CDR3s that were moderately but significantly shorter. Whether TCRB rearrangement is influenced by HLA type went unresolved here.

Germline assignment: CDR1 SNHLY and CDR2 FYNNEI. This CDR3 region has 14 residues. The V end lost 3 bases, the J end lost 9 bases, and 15 bases lay between the germline ends. For this clone: No antigen is known for it.

Investigators reverse transcribed all isolated RNA, so they sequenced expressed TCRB transcripts. Generated by immunoSEQ multiplex PCR, the TCRdb table keeps only in-frame clones and is missing some. Of about 340,000 clones in the sample, roughly 14% were seen once. The V call is TRBV2, the J call TRBJ2-1; maybe TRBD1 (6 bases). This TCR came from a woman under 30 with type 1 diabetes. Input material: naive CD4+ T cells from blood. Written as DNA, the CDR3 is TGTGCCAGCAGTGACGCCCTCAGAGGGGGTGAGCAGTTCTTC. Amino acid sequence: CASSDALRGGEQFF.